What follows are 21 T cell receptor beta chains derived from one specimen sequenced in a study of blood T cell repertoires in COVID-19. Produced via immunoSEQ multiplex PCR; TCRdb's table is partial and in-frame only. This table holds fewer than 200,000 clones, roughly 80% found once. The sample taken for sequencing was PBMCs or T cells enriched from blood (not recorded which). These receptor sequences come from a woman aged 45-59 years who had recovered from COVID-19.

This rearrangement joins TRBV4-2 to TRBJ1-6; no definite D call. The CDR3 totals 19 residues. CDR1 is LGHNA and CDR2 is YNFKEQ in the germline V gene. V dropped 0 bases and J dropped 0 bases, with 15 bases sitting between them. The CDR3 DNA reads TGTGCCAGCAGCCAAGACGCAGGTTTCCTGAGCTCCTATAATTCACCCCTCCACTTT. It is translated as CASSQDAGFLSSYNSPLHF.

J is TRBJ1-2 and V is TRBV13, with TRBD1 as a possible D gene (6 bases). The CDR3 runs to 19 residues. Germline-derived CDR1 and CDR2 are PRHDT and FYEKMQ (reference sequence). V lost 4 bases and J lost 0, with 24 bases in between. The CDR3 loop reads CASSSRPGGQGPTNYGYTF. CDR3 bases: TGTGCCAGCAGCTCACGCCCGGGGGGGCAGGGTCCCACTAACTATGGCTACACCTTC. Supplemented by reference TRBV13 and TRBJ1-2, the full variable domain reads AAGVIQSPRHLIKEKRETATLKCYPIPRHDTVYWYQQGPGQDPQFLISFYEKMQSDKGSIPDRFSAQQFSDYHSELNMSSLELGDSALYFCASSSRPGGQGPTNYGYTFGSGTRLTVV.

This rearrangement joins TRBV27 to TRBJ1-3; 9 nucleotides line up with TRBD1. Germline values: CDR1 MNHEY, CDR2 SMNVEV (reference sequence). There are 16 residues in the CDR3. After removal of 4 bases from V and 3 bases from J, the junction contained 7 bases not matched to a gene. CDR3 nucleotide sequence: TGTGCCAGCAGTTCCCTACAGGGGGCTGATGGAAACACCATATATTTT. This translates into CASSSLQGADGNTIYF.

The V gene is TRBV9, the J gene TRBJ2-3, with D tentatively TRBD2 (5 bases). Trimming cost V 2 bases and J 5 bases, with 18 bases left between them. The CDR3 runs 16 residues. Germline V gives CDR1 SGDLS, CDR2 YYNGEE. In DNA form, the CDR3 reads TGTGCCAGCAGCGTTTCTAGCTCCGGAGACGGAGATACGCAGTATTTT. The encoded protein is CASSVSSSGDGDTQYF.

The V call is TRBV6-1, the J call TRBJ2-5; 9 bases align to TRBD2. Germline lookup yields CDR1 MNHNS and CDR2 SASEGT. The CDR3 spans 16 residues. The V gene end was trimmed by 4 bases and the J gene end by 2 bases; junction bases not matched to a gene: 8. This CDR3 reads CASSVLAGSSQETQYF. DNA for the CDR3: TGTGCCAGCAGTGTTCTAGCGGGATCCTCTCAAGAGACCCAGTACTTC.

CDR3 loop: CSARGVGAGTEAFF. The CDR3, as DNA: TGCAGTGCTCGTGGAGTTGGGGCAGGCACTGAAGCTTTCTTT. The chain is built from TRBV20-1 and TRBJ1-1; D perhaps matches TRBD1 (5 bases). The CDR3 runs to 14 residues. Trimming removed 5 bases from V and 4 bases from J, with 17 bases in between. CDR1 DFQATT and CDR2 SNEGSKA come from the germline V gene (reference sequence).

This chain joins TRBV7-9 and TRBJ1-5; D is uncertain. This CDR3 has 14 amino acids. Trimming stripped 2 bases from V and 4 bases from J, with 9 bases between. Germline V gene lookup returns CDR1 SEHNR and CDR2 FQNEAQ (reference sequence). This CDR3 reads CASSLITENQPQHF. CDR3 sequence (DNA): TGTGCCAGCAGCTTAATAACAGAGAATCAGCCCCAGCATTTT.

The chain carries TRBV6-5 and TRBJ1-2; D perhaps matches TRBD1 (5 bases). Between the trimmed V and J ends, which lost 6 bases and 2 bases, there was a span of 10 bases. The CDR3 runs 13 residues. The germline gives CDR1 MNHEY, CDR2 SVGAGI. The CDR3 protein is CASSLDSNYGYTF. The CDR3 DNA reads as TGTGCCAGCAGCTTAGACAGCAACTATGGCTACACCTTC.

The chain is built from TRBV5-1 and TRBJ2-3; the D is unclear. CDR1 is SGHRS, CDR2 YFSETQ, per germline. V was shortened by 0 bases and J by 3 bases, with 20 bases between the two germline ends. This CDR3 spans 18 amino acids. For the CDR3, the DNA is TGCGCCAGCAGCTTGGGGCCATTGGTTCGGCTAGGTACAGATACGCAGTATTTT. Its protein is CASSLGPLVRLGTDTQYF. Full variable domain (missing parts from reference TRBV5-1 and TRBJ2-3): KAGVTQTPRYLIKTRGQQVTLSCSPISGHRSVSWYQQTPGQGLQFLFEYFSETQRNKGNFPGRFSGRQFSNSRSEMNVSTLELGDSALYLCASSLGPLVRLGTDTQYFGPGTRLTVL.

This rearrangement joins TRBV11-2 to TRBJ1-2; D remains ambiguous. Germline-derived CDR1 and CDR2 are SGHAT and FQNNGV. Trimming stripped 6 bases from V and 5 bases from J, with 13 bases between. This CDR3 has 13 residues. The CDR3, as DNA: TGTGCCAGCAGTTTCGGAGGCGGGTATGGCTACACCTTC. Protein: CASSFGGGYGYTF.

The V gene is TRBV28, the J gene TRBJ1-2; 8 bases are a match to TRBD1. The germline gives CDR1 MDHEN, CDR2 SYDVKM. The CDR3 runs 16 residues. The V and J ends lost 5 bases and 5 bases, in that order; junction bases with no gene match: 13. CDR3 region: CASSLGQAANSYGYTF. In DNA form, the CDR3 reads TGTGCCAGCAGTCTGGGACAGGCCGCGAACTCTTATGGCTACACCTTC.

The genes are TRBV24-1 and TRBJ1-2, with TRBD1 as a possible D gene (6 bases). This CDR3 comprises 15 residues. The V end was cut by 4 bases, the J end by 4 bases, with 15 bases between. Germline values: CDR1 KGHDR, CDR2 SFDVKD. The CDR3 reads CATSDPKTGTYGYTF. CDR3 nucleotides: TGTGCCACCAGTGACCCAAAGACAGGTACCTATGGCTACACCTTC.

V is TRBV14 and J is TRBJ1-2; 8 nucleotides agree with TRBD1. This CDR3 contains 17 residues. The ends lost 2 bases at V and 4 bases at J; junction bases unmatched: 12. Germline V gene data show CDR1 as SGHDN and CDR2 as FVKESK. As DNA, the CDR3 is TGTGCCAGCAGCCAACACCGTACAGGGGGGATCGGCTATGGCTACACCTTC. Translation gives CASSQHRTGGIGYGYTF.

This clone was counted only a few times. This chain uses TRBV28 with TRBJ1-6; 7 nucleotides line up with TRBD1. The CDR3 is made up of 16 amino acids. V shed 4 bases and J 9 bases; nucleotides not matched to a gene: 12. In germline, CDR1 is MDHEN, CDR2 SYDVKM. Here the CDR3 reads CASSSTELGGGSPLHF. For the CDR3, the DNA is TGTGCCAGCAGTTCAACCGAACTAGGGGGCGGTTCACCCCTCCACTTT.

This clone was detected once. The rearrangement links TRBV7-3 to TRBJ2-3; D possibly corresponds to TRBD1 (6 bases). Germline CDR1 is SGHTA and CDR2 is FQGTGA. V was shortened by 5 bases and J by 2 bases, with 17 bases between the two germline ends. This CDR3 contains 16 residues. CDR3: CASSARPAGATDTQYF. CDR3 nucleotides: TGTGCCAGCAGCGCACGGCCCGCAGGGGCCACAGATACGCAGTATTTT.

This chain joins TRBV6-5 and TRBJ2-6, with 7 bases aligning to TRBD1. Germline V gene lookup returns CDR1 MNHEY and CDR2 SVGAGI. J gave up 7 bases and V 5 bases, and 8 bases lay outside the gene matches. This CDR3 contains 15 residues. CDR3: CASSKTGKGANVLTF. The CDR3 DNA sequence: TGTGCCAGCAGTAAGACAGGGAAAGGCGCCAACGTCCTGACTTTC.

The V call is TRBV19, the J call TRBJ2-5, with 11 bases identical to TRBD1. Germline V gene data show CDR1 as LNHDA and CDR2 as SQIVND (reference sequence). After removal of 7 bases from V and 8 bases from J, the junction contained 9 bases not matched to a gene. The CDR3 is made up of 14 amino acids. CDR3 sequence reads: CASTDRGQGGTQYF. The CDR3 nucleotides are TGTGCCAGTACCGACCGGGGACAGGGGGGAACCCAGTACTTC.

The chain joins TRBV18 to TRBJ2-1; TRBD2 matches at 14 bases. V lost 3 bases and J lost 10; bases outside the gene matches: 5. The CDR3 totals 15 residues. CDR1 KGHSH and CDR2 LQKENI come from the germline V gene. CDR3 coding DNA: TGTGCCAGCTCACCCCGGACTAGCGGGGGGAGGGAGCAGTTCTTC. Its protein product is CASSPRTSGGREQFF.

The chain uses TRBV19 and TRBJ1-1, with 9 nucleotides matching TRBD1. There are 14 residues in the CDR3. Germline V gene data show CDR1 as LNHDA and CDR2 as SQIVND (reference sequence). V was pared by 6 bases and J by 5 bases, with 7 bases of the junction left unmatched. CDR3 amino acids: CASSTRTGETEAFF. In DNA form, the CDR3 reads TGTGCCAGTAGCACCAGGACAGGGGAGACTGAAGCTTTCTTT.

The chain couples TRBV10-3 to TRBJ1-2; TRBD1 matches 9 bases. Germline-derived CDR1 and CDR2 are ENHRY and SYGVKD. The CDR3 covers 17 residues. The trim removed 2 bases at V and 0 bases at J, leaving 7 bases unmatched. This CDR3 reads CAISETPDRGANYGYTF. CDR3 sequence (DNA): TGTGCCATCAGTGAGACCCCGGACAGGGGCGCTAACTATGGCTACACCTTC.

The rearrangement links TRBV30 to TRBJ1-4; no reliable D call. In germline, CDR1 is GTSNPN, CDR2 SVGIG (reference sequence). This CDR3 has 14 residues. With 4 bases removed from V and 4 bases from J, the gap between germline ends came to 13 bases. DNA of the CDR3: TGTGCCTGGAACTCCAAGAGCGTTAATGAAAAACTGTTTTTT. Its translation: CAWNSKSVNEKLFF.